This T cell receptor beta chain is from a study of patients and donors after allogeneic stem cell transplantation. TCRdb passed the RT-PCR reads through MiXCR, listing each CDR3 protein once. The sample holds about 200,000 distinct CDR3 sequences; about 37% are singletons and the top ten take roughly 12%. Trimming cost V 1 base and J 3 bases; bases outside gene matches: 7. From germline, CDR1 is SGHRS and CDR2 YFSETQ. CDR3 length equals 17 residues. Specimen: blood, either unsorted or a sorted T cell fraction (not recorded which). This clonotype was obtained from a human donor who was either an allogeneic HSCT recipient or a stem cell or donor lymphocyte infusion donor (not recorded which). It is not recorded whose cells these are; they may come from a transplant donor. The chain employs TRBV5-1 and TRBJ2-3, with 11 nucleotides matching TRBD2. In nucleotides, the CDR3 is TGCGCCAGCAGCTTGAACCTAGCGGGGGGCATTACAGATACGCAGTATTTT. Its protein product is CASSLNLAGGITDTQYF.